This T cell receptor beta chain was sequenced in a study of PD-L1 blockade in urothelial cancer. Study-wide context: About 85% of the roughly 29 patients were men whose urothelial cancer was bladder-origin.

The data were produced by immunoSEQ multiplex PCR, yet TCRdb's version contains in-frame clones alone and is incomplete. Among some 120,000 clones listed, around 86% were seen once. V lost 7 bases and J lost 1, with 10 bases in between. Germline V gene sequence: CDR1 SGHRS, CDR2 YFSETQ. CDR3 length: 13 residues. Time point meaning: peripheral blood 6 weeks after treatment start. The clonotype was recovered from a man aged 45-65 years with urothelial cancer. The genes are TRBV5-1 and TRBJ2-3; possible D gene TRBD1, 6 bases. This specimen was PBMCs, taken around atezolizumab (anti-PD-L1) treatment. The CDR3 sequence: CASSEGGTDTQYF. CDR3 in DNA: TGCGCCAGCTCTGAGGGGGGCACAGATACGCAGTATTTT. Looking up the rest from reference TRBV5-1 and TRBJ2-3 gives the full variable domain: KAGVTQTPRYLIKTRGQQVTLSCSPISGHRSVSWYQQTPGQGLQFLFEYFSETQRNKGNFPGRFSGRQFSNSRSEMNVSTLELGDSALYLCASSEGGTDTQYFGPGTRLTVL.